These 8 T cell receptor beta chains came from one sample sequenced in a study of cytomegalovirus exposure and HLA in healthy donors. Use of 60 Vbeta and 13 Jbeta primers characterized the PCR. The data were produced by immunoSEQ multiplex PCR, yet TCRdb's version contains in-frame clones alone and is incomplete. Of approximately 120,000 clones in the sample, over 60% were seen once. Sequenced sample: PBMCs. These receptors all come from a man aged 45 to 65 in good health and CMV-seronegative.

In its sample, this clone was seen a few times. The V and J genes are TRBV19 and TRBJ1-2, with D maybe TRBD1 (6 bases). The CDR3 consists of 13 residues. V shed 3 bases and J shed 7 bases, with 12 bases lying between them. Germline CDR1 reads LNHDA; CDR2 reads SQIVND (reference sequence). In nucleotides, the CDR3 is TGTGCCAGTAGTATGACCAGGGGTTTTGGCTACACCTTC. Encoded protein: CASSMTRGFGYTF.

This clone has more than one count but fewer than ten. One end of the junction does not line up with germline, which may come from a read error. This rearrangement joins TRBV7-9 to TRBJ1-2; 8 nucleotides match TRBD1. The CDR3 spans 16 residues. The germline V gene encodes CDR1 SEHNR and CDR2 FQNEAQ (reference sequence). The CDR3 nucleotides read TGTTCCAGCAGCCCTCCGTGGACAGGGAAGGACTATGGCTACACCTTC. Encoded protein: CSSSPPWTGKDYGYTF.

The rearrangement uses TRBV5-1 and TRBJ1-1, with D possibly being TRBD1 (5 bases). The V end was cut by 4 bases, the J end by 1 base, with 17 bases between. This CDR3 has 16 amino acids. Germline CDR1 SGHRS, CDR2 YFSETQ. Here the CDR3 reads CASSTSGRKGNTEAFF. The CDR3 nucleotides read TGCGCCAGCAGCACCTCAGGGAGGAAGGGGAACACTGAAGCTTTCTTT. Together with reference TRBV5-1 and TRBJ1-1, the CDR3 gives the full variable domain: KAGVTQTPRYLIKTRGQQVTLSCSPISGHRSVSWYQQTPGQGLQFLFEYFSETQRNKGNFPGRFSGRQFSNSRSEMNVSTLELGDSALYLCASSTSGRKGNTEAFFGQGTRLTVV.

J is TRBJ1-5 and V is TRBV6-4; D uncertain. Per the germline V gene, CDR1 is MRHNA and CDR2 is SNTAGT. The germline V and J ends were trimmed by 3 bases and 0 bases, with 12 bases remaining between them. The CDR3 is made up of 16 amino acids. CDR3 sequence reads: CASSEQTTYSNQPQHF. The CDR3 nucleotides read TGTGCCAGCAGTGAACAGACTACCTATAGCAATCAGCCCCAGCATTTT.

This rearrangement joins TRBV6-6 to TRBJ1-2; a possible D gene is TRBD1 (5 bases). This CDR3 is built from 15 residues. Germline lookup yields CDR1 MNHNY and CDR2 SVGAGI (reference sequence). The V gene lost 3 bases and the J gene lost 4 bases, with 15 bases spanning the gap. The CDR3 reads CASSYSPGEGYGYTF. CDR3 bases: TGTGCCAGCAGTTATTCCCCGGGGGAGGGCTATGGCTACACCTTC.

The table lists this clone with a few counts. The chain couples TRBV10-1 to TRBJ2-1, with TRBD1 as a possible D gene (5 bases). V shed 0 bases and J shed 2 bases, with 11 bases lying between them. The germline V gene encodes CDR1 WNHNN and CDR2 SYGVQD (reference sequence). The CDR3 is 16 residues long. The DNA for the CDR3 is TGCGCCAGCAGTGAGTCGATTGGGGCCACCTACAATGAGCAGTTCTTC. Its protein is CASSESIGATYNEQFF.

The chain joins TRBV4-3 to TRBJ1-2; D not resolved. This CDR3 comprises 15 residues. The germline gives CDR1 LGHNA, CDR2 YSLEER. Trimming left V 0 bases short and J 5 bases short, with 13 bases between. The CDR3 nucleotides are TGCGCCAGCAGCCAAGAGGCCCAGGCCCCTTATGGCTACACCTTC. It translates to CASSQEAQAPYGYTF.

This sequence joins TRBV2 and TRBJ1-2; unclear D gene. Germline lookup yields CDR1 SNHLY and CDR2 FYNNEI. This CDR3 has 14 amino acids. V shed 6 bases and J shed 4 bases, with 15 bases lying between them. CDR3 sequence: CASRATPGVYGYTF. As DNA, the CDR3 is TGTGCCAGCAGGGCCACCCCCGGGGTCTATGGCTACACCTTC.